These T cell receptor beta chains were read from a single sample in a study of shared clonotypes between healthy human individuals. Here immunoSEQ multiplex PCR was the method, and the copy in TCRdb shows in-frame clones only, minus some. Among about 980,000 clones listed, roughly 72% were seen once. Sequencing was done on a sample of memory CD4+ T cells sorted from blood. The receptor source for this set is a man aged 18 to 30 in good health. CDR3s include the opening cysteine and the closing phenylalanine or tryptophan. Fields, in order: J gene, D gene, clone size, V gene, CDR3 protein, CDR3 DNA. The D gene is left open where the match is weak. Where a row states a size, it is once, few, many or the class of an expanded clone; other rows omit it.

TRBJ2-1	TRBD2	few	TRBV27	CASSFHGGRPFF	TGTGCCAGCAGTTTTCACGGGGGGAGGCCGTTCTTC
TRBJ1-5	-	-	TRBV18	CASSPTEFNQPQHF	TGTGCCAGCTCACCGACAGAATTCAATCAGCCCCAGCATTTT
TRBJ2-7	-	-	TRBV7-2	CASSSSRVAWEQYF	TGTGCCAGCAGCTCCTCTCGGGTTGCGTGGGAGCAGTACTTC
TRBJ2-7	-	-	TRBV21-1	CASSGQTLEHSYEQYF	TGTGCCAGCAGCGGGCAGACCCTTGAGCATTCCTACGAGCAGTACTTC
TRBJ1-2	-	once	TRBV6-6	CASSYRSGEGYTF	TGTGCCAGCAGTTATAGGTCCGGGGAGGGCTACACCTTC
TRBJ2-2	TRBD1	many	TRBV7-2	CASSSTGAGTGELFF	TGTGCCAGCAGCTCGACAGGGGCGGGCACCGGGGAGCTGTTTTTT
TRBJ2-5	-	-	TRBV30	CACTGTSETQYF	TGTGCCTGCACAGGGACATCAGAGACCCAGTACTTC
TRBJ2-1	TRBD2	-	TRBV7-2	CASSLGLAGGPSYNEQFF	TGTGCCAGCAGCTTAGGGCTAGCGGGAGGCCCCTCCTACAATGAGCAGTTCTTC
TRBJ2-5	-	few	TRBV6-6	CASSYSVRDKYF	TGTGCCAGCAGTTACTCGGTTAGGGACAAGTACTTC
TRBJ2-7	-	-	TRBV6-1	CASSGGVPYEQYF	TGTGCCAGCAGTGGAGGGGTACCGTACGAGCAGTACTTC
TRBJ2-1	-	-	TRBV6-5	CASSPLGKTNEQFF	TGTGCCAGCAGCCCGTTGGGTAAGACCAATGAGCAGTTCTTC
TRBJ2-5	-	-	TRBV4-1	CASSQGPLETQYF	TGCGCCAGCAGCCAAGGTCCGCTGGAGACCCAGTACTTC
TRBJ2-1	-	-	TRBV7-9	CASSSTSEQFF	TGTGCCAGCAGCTCCACTAGCGAGCAGTTCTTC
TRBJ2-7	-	few	TRBV11-2	CASSWDQISYEQYF	TGTGCCAGCAGCTGGGACCAGATCTCCTACGAGCAGTACTTC
TRBJ1-5	-	-	TRBV15	CATSRYLRAQPQHF	TGTGCCACCAGCAGATACCTCAGGGCTCAGCCCCAGCATTTT
TRBJ1-1	-	few	TRBV2	CASRVIAEAFF	TGTGCCAGCAGGGTTATCGCTGAAGCTTTCTTT
TRBJ1-2	TRBD1	-	TRBV19	CASSRTDRNDGYTF	TGTGCCAGTAGTCGAACGGACAGGAACGATGGCTACACCTTC
TRBJ2-7	-	-	TRBV28	CASSLPGFSYEQYF	TGTGCCAGCAGTCTACCGGGTTTCTCCTACGAGCAGTACTTC
TRBJ2-7	TRBD2	-	TRBV27	CASSLTFRTSGGYEQYF	TGTGCCAGCAGTTTAACTTTCAGGACTAGCGGGGGGTACGAGCAGTACTTC
TRBJ2-1	TRBD2	few	TRBV7-9	CASSLGTSTERDEQFF	TGTGCCAGCAGCCTCGGGACTAGCACAGAGAGGGATGAGCAGTTCTTC
TRBJ2-1	-	-	TRBV7-3	CASSLTRRGDNNEQFF	TGTGCCAGCAGCTTAACGCGGAGGGGAGATAACAATGAGCAGTTCTTC
TRBJ2-2	-	-	TRBV2	CASSGGRQYAELFF	TGTGCCAGCAGTGGGGGCAGGCAGTACGCGGAGCTGTTTTTT
TRBJ2-3	-	-	TRBV10-3	CAISAGITDTQYF	TGTGCCATCAGTGCCGGAATCACAGATACGCAGTATTTT
TRBJ2-3	TRBD1	-	TRBV29-1	CSVAQGIDTQYF	TGCAGCGTCGCACAGGGGATAGATACGCAGTATTTT
TRBJ1-6	TRBD1	-	TRBV27	CASSSAGTGGWALHF	TGTGCCAGCAGTTCGGCCGGGACAGGAGGTTGGGCCCTCCACTTT
TRBJ2-2	-	-	TRBV5-1	CASSLAVGYDGELFF	TGCGCCAGCAGCTTGGCCGTCGGGTATGACGGGGAGCTGTTTTTT
TRBJ2-2	-	-	TRBV6-1	CASRADETSGELFF	TGTGCCAGCAGGGCCGACGAGACATCCGGGGAGCTGTTTTTT
TRBJ1-2	-	-	TRBV19	CASTPRGAANYGYTF	TGTGCCAGTACCCCTCGCGGGGCAGCTAACTATGGCTACACCTTC